This TCR beta chain was identified in a study of HIV-infected patients and healthy controls. One entry per CDR3 protein results from TCRdb running MiXCR on the 5' RACE reads. The table shows some 67,000 distinct CDR3 sequences, with approximately 15% occurring only once. This clonotype was found many times. Trimming stripped 6 bases from V and 3 bases from J, with 15 bases between. CDR1 and CDR2 from the germline V gene are LGHNT and FRNRAP. This CDR3 comprises 15 residues. The origin of this receptor is a human donor in good health. V and J are TRBV12-5 and TRBJ2-1, with D possibly matching TRBD1 (6 bases). The sample was CD4+ T cells from blood. The CDR3 here is CASGQGGGLYNEQFF. The CDR3 DNA reads TGTGCTAGTGGCCAAGGGGGTGGACTCTACAATGAGCAGTTCTTC.